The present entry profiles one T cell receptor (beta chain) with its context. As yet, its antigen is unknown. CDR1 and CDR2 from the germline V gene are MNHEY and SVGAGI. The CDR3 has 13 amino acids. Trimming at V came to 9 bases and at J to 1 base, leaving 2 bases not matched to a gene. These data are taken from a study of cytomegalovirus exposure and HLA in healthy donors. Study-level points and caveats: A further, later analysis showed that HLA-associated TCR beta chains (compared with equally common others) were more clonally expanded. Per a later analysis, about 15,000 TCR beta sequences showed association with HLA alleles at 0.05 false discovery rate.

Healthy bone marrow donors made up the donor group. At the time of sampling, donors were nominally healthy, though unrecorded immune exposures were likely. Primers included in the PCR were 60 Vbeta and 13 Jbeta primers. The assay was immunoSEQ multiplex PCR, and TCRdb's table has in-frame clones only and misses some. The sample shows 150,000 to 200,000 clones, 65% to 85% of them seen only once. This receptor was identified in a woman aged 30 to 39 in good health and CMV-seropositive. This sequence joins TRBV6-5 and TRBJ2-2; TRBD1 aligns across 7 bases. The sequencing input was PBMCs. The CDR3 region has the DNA TGTGCCAGTCGGACAGGGAACACCGGGGAGCTGTTTTTT. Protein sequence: CASRTGNTGELFF.